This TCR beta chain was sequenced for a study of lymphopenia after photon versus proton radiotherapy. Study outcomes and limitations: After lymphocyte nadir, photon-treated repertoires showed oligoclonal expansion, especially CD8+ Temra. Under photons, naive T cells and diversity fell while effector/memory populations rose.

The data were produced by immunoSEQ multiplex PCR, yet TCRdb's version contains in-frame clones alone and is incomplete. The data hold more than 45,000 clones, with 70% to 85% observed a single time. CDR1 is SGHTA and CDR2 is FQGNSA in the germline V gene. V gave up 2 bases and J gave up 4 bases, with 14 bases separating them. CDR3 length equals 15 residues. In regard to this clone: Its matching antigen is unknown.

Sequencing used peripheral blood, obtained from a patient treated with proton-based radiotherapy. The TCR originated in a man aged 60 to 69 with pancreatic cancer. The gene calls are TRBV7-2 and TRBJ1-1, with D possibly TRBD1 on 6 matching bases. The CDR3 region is CASSLRGQRGTEAFF. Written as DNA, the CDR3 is TGTGCCAGCAGCTTAAGGGGACAAAGGGGCACTGAAGCTTTCTTT.